The T cell receptor (beta chain) described here comes from a study of human T cells and chemical hapten exposure. The overall study: Recorded diagnoses among the mostly female patients were alopecia areata, totalis or universalis. Per-sample TCR yield variation was attributed mainly to small pooled library volume differences.

The time point here: pre-sensitization, week 0. Sample treatment: therapeutic diphenylcyclopropenone sensitization with weekly scalp DPC. The CDR3 is 15 residues long. V shed 3 bases and J 2 bases; nucleotides not matched to a gene: 9. CDR1 and CDR2 from the germline V gene are DFQATT and SNEGSKA (reference sequence). Per the original methods: Samples had a median of 95,638 TCRs, ranging roughly 20,000 to 690,600. TCRdb reprocessed the RACE reads via MiXCR and lists one record per CDR3 protein. The V and J calls follow TCRdb's processing rather than the paper's. The sample contains over 300,000 distinct CDR3 sequences, approximately 5.1% of which appear only once. As to this clonotype: What it recognizes is unknown.

Study observations and caveats: Significantly greater numbers of large CDR3 similarity clusters came from expanded TCRs than from controls.

This rearrangement joins TRBV20-1 to TRBJ2-7; 8 bases are a match to TRBD2. This sequence was found in a woman aged 45-60 years with alopecia areata. Some clones in this sample may be carry-over from other donors' samples. Sample: whole blood, taken in connection with sensitization to the hapten diphenylcyclopropenone (DPC). For the CDR3, the DNA is TGCAGTGCTAGGCGGTCGACTAGCGCGACCTACGAGCAGTACTTC. Protein product: CSARRSTSATYEQYF.